This is a list of T cell receptor beta chains from one sample in a study of blood T cell repertoires in COVID-19. The protocol was immunoSEQ multiplex PCR, while the TCRdb copy is restricted to in-frame clones and leaves out a portion. The data hold over 150,000 clones, with around 80% observed a single time. The source material was peripheral blood. These receptors originate from a woman in her sixties or seventies with acute or convalescent COVID-19. The CDR3 runs from the conserved cysteine through the conserved F or W. A D gene is named only where the DNA matches it firmly. Size is stated for part of the rows, as once, few or many counts, or as a class when the clone is expanded.

CDR3 DNA: TGTGCCATAAGGGACAACTCCTACGAGCAGTACTTC; CDR3 protein: CAIRDNSYEQYF; D gene: NA; J gene: TRBJ2-7; clone size: NA; V gene: TRBV10-3; CDR3 length: 12
CDR3 DNA: TGCAGTGCTAGTAGGGGGCTCGGGGGCAATCAGCCCCAGCATTTT; CDR3 protein: CSASRGLGGNQPQHF; D gene: TRBD1; J gene: TRBJ1-5; clone size: NA; V gene: TRBV20-1; CDR3 length: 15
CDR3 DNA: TGTGCCAGCAGCATCTCAGGGTCCTACGAGCAGTACTTC; CDR3 protein: CASSISGSYEQYF; D gene: NA; J gene: TRBJ2-7; clone size: NA; V gene: TRBV11-3; CDR3 length: 13
CDR3 DNA: TGTGCCAGCAGGCTGACTAGCGGGGGGTACATGGGAGAGCAGTACTTC; CDR3 protein: CASRLTSGGYMGEQYF; D gene: TRBD2; J gene: TRBJ2-7; clone size: NA; V gene: TRBV27; CDR3 length: 16
CDR3 DNA: TGTGCCAGCAGCCGGGCGCGGGGGGTTCAAGAGACCCAGTACTTC; CDR3 protein: CASSRARGVQETQYF; D gene: TRBD2; J gene: TRBJ2-5; clone size: once; V gene: TRBV16; CDR3 length: 15
CDR3 DNA: TGCAGCGTTCGGGCCCCTACAGGGGTCAATGGCTACACCTTC; CDR3 protein: CSVRAPTGVNGYTF; D gene: TRBD1; J gene: TRBJ1-2; clone size: NA; V gene: TRBV29-1; CDR3 length: 14
CDR3 DNA: TGTGCCAGCAGCCGACAGGGGAACCAAGAGACCCAGTACTTC; CDR3 protein: CASSRQGNQETQYF; D gene: TRBD1; J gene: TRBJ2-5; clone size: once; V gene: TRBV9; CDR3 length: 14
CDR3 DNA: TGTGCCAGCACCAACCTGGGAGGGGGCACTGAAGCTTTCTTT; CDR3 protein: CASTNLGGGTEAFF; D gene: NA; J gene: TRBJ1-1; clone size: NA; V gene: TRBV2; CDR3 length: 14
CDR3 DNA: TGTGCCATCAGTGAGTCGATGGGGGGGACTAGCGGGACCCAAGAGACCCAGTACTTC; CDR3 protein: CAISESMGGTSGTQETQYF; D gene: TRBD2; J gene: TRBJ2-5; clone size: NA; V gene: TRBV10-3; CDR3 length: 19
CDR3 DNA: TGCGCCAGCAGCCCGAGTGGCGGTAGAACTAGCACAGATACGCAGTATTTT; CDR3 protein: CASSPSGGRTSTDTQYF; D gene: NA; J gene: TRBJ2-3; clone size: NA; V gene: TRBV4-3; CDR3 length: 17
CDR3 DNA: TGTGCCAGCAGTTACGGCCCTAGCTACGAGCAGTACTTC; CDR3 protein: CASSYGPSYEQYF; D gene: NA; J gene: TRBJ2-7; clone size: NA; V gene: TRBV6-2/TRBV6-3; CDR3 length: 13
CDR3 DNA: TGTGCCAGTAGTATTCTGGGGACACTAAACACCGGGGAGCTGTTTTTT; CDR3 protein: CASSILGTLNTGELFF; D gene: NA; J gene: TRBJ2-2; clone size: NA; V gene: TRBV19; CDR3 length: 16
CDR3 DNA: TGTGCCAGCAGCCCCCGGGGACAGTGGTTTGGCTACACCTTC; CDR3 protein: CASSPRGQWFGYTF; D gene: TRBD1; J gene: TRBJ1-2; clone size: NA; V gene: TRBV14; CDR3 length: 14
CDR3 DNA: TGTGCCAGCAGCTCTAGCGGGGGGGCTGGTGAGCAGTTCTTC; CDR3 protein: CASSSSGGAGEQFF; D gene: TRBD2; J gene: TRBJ2-1; clone size: NA; V gene: TRBV11-1; CDR3 length: 14
CDR3 DNA: TGTGCCAGCAGTCCCAGACAGGGTTGGAGCTACGAGCAGTACTTC; CDR3 protein: CASSPRQGWSYEQYF; D gene: TRBD1; J gene: TRBJ2-7; clone size: NA; V gene: TRBV6-2/TRBV6-3; CDR3 length: 15
CDR3 DNA: TGTGCCAGCAGTGTGGAGGGGGCTCGGCAGCCCCAGCATTTT; CDR3 protein: CASSVEGARQPQHF; D gene: TRBD1; J gene: TRBJ1-5; clone size: NA; V gene: TRBV2; CDR3 length: 14
CDR3 DNA: TGTGCCAGCAGTTCGACCACAGGGGCCGGCTACACCTTC; CDR3 protein: CASSSTTGAGYTF; D gene: TRBD1; J gene: TRBJ1-2; clone size: NA; V gene: TRBV6-2/TRBV6-3; CDR3 length: 13
CDR3 DNA: TGTGCCAGCAGCCAAACGAAAGGGGGTCAACCCACAGATACGCAGTATTTT; CDR3 protein: CASSQTKGGQPTDTQYF; D gene: NA; J gene: TRBJ2-3; clone size: NA; V gene: TRBV5-6; CDR3 length: 17
CDR3 DNA: TGTGCCAGCAGTTACGGGGCTGAGCAGTTCTTC; CDR3 protein: CASSYGAEQFF; D gene: NA; J gene: TRBJ2-1; clone size: NA; V gene: TRBV6-2/TRBV6-3; CDR3 length: 11
CDR3 DNA: TGTGCCAGCAGCCGGTCAACTAGCACAGATACGCAGTATTTT; CDR3 protein: CASSRSTSTDTQYF; D gene: NA; J gene: TRBJ2-3; clone size: NA; V gene: TRBV3-1/TRBV3-2; CDR3 length: 14
CDR3 DNA: TGTGCCAGCAGTTTCTTACAGGGAAATGGCTACACCTTC; CDR3 protein: CASSFLQGNGYTF; D gene: NA; J gene: TRBJ1-2; clone size: NA; V gene: TRBV12-3/TRBV12-4; CDR3 length: 13
CDR3 DNA: TGTGCCAGCAGTTATGGTGGTGGCAGCAATCAGCCCCAGCATTTT; CDR3 protein: CASSYGGGSNQPQHF; D gene: NA; J gene: TRBJ1-5; clone size: NA; V gene: TRBV6-5; CDR3 length: 15
CDR3 DNA: TGTGCCAGCAGTGAAATGCAGGGGGCTGTTGGAAACACCATATATTTT; CDR3 protein: CASSEMQGAVGNTIYF; D gene: TRBD1; J gene: TRBJ1-3; clone size: NA; V gene: TRBV2; CDR3 length: 16
CDR3 DNA: TGTGCCAGCAGTGAACGCCCAGGGTCTCAACAGCCCCAGCATTTT; CDR3 protein: CASSERPGSQQPQHF; D gene: NA; J gene: TRBJ1-5; clone size: NA; V gene: TRBV2; CDR3 length: 15
CDR3 DNA: TGTGCCAGCAGTATACAGGGTACCGGGGAGCTGTTTTTT; CDR3 protein: CASSIQGTGELFF; D gene: NA; J gene: TRBJ2-2; clone size: NA; V gene: TRBV6-5; CDR3 length: 13
CDR3 DNA: TGTGCCAGCAAGCCCGGGATGGATGGCTACACCTTC; CDR3 protein: CASKPGMDGYTF; D gene: NA; J gene: TRBJ1-2; clone size: NA; V gene: TRBV12-3/TRBV12-4; CDR3 length: 12
CDR3 DNA: TGTGCCAGCAGTTATAAGGACAGGGCCGGCGTCTATGGCTACACCTTC; CDR3 protein: CASSYKDRAGVYGYTF; D gene: TRBD1; J gene: TRBJ1-2; clone size: NA; V gene: TRBV6-6; CDR3 length: 16
CDR3 DNA: TGTGCCAGCAGTGTTCGGACAGGGAGTAATTCACCCCTCCACTTT; CDR3 protein: CASSVRTGSNSPLHF; D gene: TRBD1; J gene: TRBJ1-6; clone size: NA; V gene: TRBV2; CDR3 length: 15
CDR3 DNA: TGTGCCAGCAGCGCCGGGGGGGTCCAATATGAGCAGTTCTTC; CDR3 protein: CASSAGGVQYEQFF; D gene: TRBD2; J gene: TRBJ2-1; clone size: NA; V gene: TRBV11-3; CDR3 length: 14
CDR3 DNA: TGTGCCAGCAGTTACGCGACAGGGGTCGGGCAAGAGACCCAGTACTTC; CDR3 protein: CASSYATGVGQETQYF; D gene: TRBD1; J gene: TRBJ2-5; clone size: NA; V gene: TRBV6-6; CDR3 length: 16
CDR3 DNA: TGTGCCAGCAGCCCCGACAGGGGTAATACTGAAGCTTTCTTT; CDR3 protein: CASSPDRGNTEAFF; D gene: TRBD1; J gene: TRBJ1-1; clone size: once; V gene: TRBV7-2; CDR3 length: 14
CDR3 DNA: TGTGCCAGCAGCCGAGGACAGGGGAGGAATTCACCCCTCCACTTT; CDR3 protein: CASSRGQGRNSPLHF; D gene: TRBD1; J gene: TRBJ1-6; clone size: NA; V gene: TRBV14; CDR3 length: 15
CDR3 DNA: TGCGCCAGCAGCCTTACCGGGACAGGGGTCACTGAAGCTTTCTTT; CDR3 protein: CASSLTGTGVTEAFF; D gene: TRBD1; J gene: TRBJ1-1; clone size: NA; V gene: TRBV4-3; CDR3 length: 15
CDR3 DNA: TGTGCCAGTAGTCCAGCGGGGGGGACCAACACCGGGGAGCTGTTTTTT; CDR3 protein: CASSPAGGTNTGELFF; D gene: TRBD2; J gene: TRBJ2-2; clone size: NA; V gene: TRBV19; CDR3 length: 16
CDR3 DNA: TGCGCCAGCAGCGCGGGTTCGGGGGACCTTCGCAATCAGCCCCAGCATTTT; CDR3 protein: CASSAGSGDLRNQPQHF; D gene: NA; J gene: TRBJ1-5; clone size: NA; V gene: TRBV5-1; CDR3 length: 17
CDR3 DNA: TGTGCTTTCAGGGAGGCTGGAAACACCATATATTTT; CDR3 protein: CAFREAGNTIYF; D gene: NA; J gene: TRBJ1-3; clone size: NA; V gene: TRBV30; CDR3 length: 12